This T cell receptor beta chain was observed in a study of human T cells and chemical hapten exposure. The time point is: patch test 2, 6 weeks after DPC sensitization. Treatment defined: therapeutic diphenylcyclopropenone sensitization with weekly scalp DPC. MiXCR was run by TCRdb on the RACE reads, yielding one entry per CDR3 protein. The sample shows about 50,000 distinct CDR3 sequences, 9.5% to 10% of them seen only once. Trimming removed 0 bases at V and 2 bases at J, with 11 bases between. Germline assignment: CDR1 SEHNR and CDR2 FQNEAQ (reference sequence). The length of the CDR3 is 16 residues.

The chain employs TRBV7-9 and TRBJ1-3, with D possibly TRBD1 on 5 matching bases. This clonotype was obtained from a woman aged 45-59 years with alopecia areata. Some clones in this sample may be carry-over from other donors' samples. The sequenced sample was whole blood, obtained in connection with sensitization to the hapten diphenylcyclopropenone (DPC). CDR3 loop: CASSLAGVIPGNTIYF. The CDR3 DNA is TGTGCCAGCAGCTTAGCAGGGGTCATCCCTGGAAACACCATATATTTT.